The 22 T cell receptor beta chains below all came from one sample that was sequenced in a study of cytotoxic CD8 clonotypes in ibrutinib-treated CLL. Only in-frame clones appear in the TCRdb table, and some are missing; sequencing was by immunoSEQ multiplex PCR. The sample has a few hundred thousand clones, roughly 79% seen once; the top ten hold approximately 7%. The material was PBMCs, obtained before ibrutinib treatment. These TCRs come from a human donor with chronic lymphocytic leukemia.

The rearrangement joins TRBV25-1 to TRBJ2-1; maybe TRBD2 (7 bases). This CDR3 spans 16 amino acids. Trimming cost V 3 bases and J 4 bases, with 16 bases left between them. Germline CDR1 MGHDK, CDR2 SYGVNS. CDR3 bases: TGTGCCAGCAGTGAGAGGGGGGGATTGGGTTACAATGAGCAGTTCTTC. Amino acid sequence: CASSERGGLGYNEQFF.

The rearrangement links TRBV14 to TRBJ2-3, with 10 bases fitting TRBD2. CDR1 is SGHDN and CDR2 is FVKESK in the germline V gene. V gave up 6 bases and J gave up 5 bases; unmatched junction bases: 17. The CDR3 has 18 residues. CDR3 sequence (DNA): TGTGCCAGCAGTCCAAGGGGGCGAGCGGGAGGGCCCAGAGATACGCAGTATTTT. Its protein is CASSPRGRAGGPRDTQYF.

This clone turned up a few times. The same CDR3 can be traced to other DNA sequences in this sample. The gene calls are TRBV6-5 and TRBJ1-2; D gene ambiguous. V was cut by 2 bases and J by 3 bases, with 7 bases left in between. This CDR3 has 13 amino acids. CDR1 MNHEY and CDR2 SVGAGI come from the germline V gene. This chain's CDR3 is CASSYSPDYGYTF. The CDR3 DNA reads TGTGCCAGCAGTTACAGTCCAGACTATGGCTACACCTTC.

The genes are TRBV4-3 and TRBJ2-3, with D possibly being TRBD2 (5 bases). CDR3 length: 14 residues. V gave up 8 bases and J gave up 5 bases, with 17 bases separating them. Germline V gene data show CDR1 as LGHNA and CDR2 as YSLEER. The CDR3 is CASASGGRQDTQYF. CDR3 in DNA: TGCGCCAGCGCCTCGGGCGGGCGTCAAGATACGCAGTATTTT.

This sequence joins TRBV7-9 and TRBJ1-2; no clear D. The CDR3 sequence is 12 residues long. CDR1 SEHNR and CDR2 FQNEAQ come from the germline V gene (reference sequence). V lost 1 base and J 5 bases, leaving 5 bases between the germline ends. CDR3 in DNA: TGTGCCAGCAGCTTAGACGCTTATGGCTACACCTTC. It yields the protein CASSLDAYGYTF.

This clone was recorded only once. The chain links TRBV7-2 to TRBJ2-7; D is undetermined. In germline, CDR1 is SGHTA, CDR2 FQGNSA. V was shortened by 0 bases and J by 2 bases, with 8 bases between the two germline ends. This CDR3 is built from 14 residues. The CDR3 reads CASSLAVRPYEQYF. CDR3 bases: TGTGCCAGCAGCTTAGCGGTTAGACCCTACGAGCAGTACTTC.

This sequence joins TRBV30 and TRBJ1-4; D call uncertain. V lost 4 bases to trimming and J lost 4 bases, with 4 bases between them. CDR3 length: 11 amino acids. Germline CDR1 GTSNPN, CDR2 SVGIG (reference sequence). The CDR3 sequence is CAWTVNEKLFF. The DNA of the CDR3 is TGTGCCTGGACAGTTAATGAAAAACTGTTTTTT. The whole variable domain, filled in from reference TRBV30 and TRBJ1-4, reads SQTIHQWPATLVQPVGSPLSLECTVEGTSNPNLYWYRQAAGRGLQLLFYSVGIGQISSEVPQNLSASRPQDRQFILSSKKLLLSDSGFYLCAWTVNEKLFFGSGTQLSVL.

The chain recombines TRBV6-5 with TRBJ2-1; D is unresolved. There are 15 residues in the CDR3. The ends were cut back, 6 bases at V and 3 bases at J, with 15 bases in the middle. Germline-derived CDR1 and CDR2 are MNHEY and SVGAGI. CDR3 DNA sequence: TGTGCCAGCAGAATCCAAGCCCAGTACTACAATGAGCAGTTCTTC. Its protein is CASRIQAQYYNEQFF.

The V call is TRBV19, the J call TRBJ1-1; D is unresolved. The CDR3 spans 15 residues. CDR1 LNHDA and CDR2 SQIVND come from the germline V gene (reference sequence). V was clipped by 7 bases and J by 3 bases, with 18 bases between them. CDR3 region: CASIGKSVGYTEAFF. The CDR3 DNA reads TGTGCCAGTATTGGGAAATCGGTAGGGTACACTGAAGCTTTCTTT. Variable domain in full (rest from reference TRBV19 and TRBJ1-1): DGGITQSPKYLFRKEGQNVTLSCEQNLNHDAMYWYRQDPGQGLRLIYYSQIVNDFQKGDIAEGYSVSREKKESFPLTVTSAQKNPTAFYLCASIGKSVGYTEAFFGQGTRLTVV.

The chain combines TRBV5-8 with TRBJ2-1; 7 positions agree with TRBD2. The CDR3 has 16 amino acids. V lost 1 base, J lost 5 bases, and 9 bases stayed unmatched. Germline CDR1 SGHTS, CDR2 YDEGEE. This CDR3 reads CASSLSGGRFDNEQFF. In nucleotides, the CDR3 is TGTGCCAGCAGCTTGTCGGGAGGTAGGTTCGACAATGAGCAGTTCTTC. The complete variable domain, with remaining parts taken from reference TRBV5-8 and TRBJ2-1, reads EAGVTQSPTHLIKTRGQQATLRCSPISGHTSVYWYQQALGLGLQFLLWYDEGEERNRGNFPPRFSGRQFPNYSSELNVNALELEDSALYLCASSLSGGRFDNEQFFGPGTRLTVL.

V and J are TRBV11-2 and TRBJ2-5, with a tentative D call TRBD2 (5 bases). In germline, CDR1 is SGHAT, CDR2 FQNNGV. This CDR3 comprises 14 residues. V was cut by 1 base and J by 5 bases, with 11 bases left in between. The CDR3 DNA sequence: TGTGCCAGCAGCTTAGGAGGGTGGAGTGAGACCCAGTACTTC. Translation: CASSLGGWSETQYF.

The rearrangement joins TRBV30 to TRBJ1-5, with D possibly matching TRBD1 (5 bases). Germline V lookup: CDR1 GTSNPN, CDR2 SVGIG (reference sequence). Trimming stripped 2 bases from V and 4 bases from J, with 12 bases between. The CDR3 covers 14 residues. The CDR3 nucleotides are TGTGCCTGGAGTCGGAGACAGACTAATCAGCCCCAGCATTTT. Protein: CAWSRRQTNQPQHF.

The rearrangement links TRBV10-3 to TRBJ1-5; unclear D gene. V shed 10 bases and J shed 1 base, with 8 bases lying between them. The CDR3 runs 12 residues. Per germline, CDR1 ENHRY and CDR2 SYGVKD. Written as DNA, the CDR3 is TGTGCCACCTCACCCAGCAATCAGCCCCAGCATTTT. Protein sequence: CATSPSNQPQHF.

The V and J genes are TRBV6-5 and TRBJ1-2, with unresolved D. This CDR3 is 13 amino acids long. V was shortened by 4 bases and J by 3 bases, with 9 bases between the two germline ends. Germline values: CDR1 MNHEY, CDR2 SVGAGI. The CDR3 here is CASSSEPYYGYTF. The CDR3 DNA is TGTGCCAGCAGTTCCGAACCTTACTATGGCTACACCTTC.

The CDR3 sequence is CASSTAGTGFREQFF. DNA for the CDR3: TGCGCCAGCAGCACCGCAGGGACAGGGTTCCGGGAGCAGTTCTTC. The chain is built from TRBV5-1 and TRBJ2-1; 9 nucleotides match TRBD1. Trimming removed 4 bases from V and 10 bases from J; junction bases left unmatched: 12. Germline V gene sequence: CDR1 SGHRS, CDR2 YFSETQ. This CDR3 has 15 residues. The complete variable domain, with remaining parts taken from reference TRBV5-1 and TRBJ2-1, reads KAGVTQTPRYLIKTRGQQVTLSCSPISGHRSVSWYQQTPGQGLQFLFEYFSETQRNKGNFPGRFSGRQFSNSRSEMNVSTLELGDSALYLCASSTAGTGFREQFFGPGTRLTVL.

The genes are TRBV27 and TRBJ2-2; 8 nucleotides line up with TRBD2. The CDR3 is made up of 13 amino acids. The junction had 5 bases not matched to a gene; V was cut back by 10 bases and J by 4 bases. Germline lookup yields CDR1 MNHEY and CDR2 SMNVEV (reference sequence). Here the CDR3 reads CATGTRITGELFF. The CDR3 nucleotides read TGTGCCACCGGGACTAGAATCACCGGGGAGCTGTTTTTT.

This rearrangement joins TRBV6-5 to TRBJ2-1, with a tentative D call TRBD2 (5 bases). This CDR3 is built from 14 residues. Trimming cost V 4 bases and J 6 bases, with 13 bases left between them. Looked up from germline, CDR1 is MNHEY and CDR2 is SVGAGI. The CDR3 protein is CASSFWEGGNEQFF. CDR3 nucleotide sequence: TGTGCCAGCAGTTTTTGGGAAGGAGGCAATGAGCAGTTCTTC.

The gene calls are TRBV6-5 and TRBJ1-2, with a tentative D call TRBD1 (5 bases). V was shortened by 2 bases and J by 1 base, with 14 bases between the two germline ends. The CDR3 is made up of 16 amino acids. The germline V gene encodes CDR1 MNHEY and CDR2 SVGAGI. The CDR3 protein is CASSYEGTGYNYGYTF. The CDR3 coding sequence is TGTGCCAGCAGTTACGAGGGCACAGGTTATAACTATGGCTACACCTTC.

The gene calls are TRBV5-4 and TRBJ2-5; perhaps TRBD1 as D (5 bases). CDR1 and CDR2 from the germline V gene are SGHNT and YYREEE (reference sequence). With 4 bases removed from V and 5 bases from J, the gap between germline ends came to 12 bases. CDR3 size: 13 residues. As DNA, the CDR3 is TGTGCCAGCAGCGCGACAGTGATGGAGACCCAGTACTTC. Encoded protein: CASSATVMETQYF. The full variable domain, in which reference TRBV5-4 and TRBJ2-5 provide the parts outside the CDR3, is ETGVTQSPTHLIKTRGQQVTLRCSSQSGHNTVSWYQQALGQGPQFIFQYYREEENGRGNFPPRFSGLQFPNYSSELNVNALELDDSALYLCASSATVMETQYFGPGTRLLVL.

As DNA, the CDR3 is TGTGCCATCAGTGCTCTTGCGGGGGGGACCTACGAGCAGTACTTC. Residues: CAISALAGGTYEQYF. The chain joins TRBV10-3 to TRBJ2-7, with 9 bases that match TRBD2. Germline V lookup: CDR1 ENHRY, CDR2 SYGVKD. The CDR3 has 15 amino acids. The V and J ends lost 4 bases and 2 bases, in that order; junction bases with no gene match: 6.

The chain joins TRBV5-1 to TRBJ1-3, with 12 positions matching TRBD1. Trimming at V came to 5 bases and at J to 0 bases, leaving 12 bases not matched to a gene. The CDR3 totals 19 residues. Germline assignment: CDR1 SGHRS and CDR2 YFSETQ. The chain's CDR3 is CASRFSGTGGLGSGNTIYF. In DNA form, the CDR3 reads TGCGCCAGCAGATTCTCCGGGACAGGGGGCCTTGGCTCTGGAAACACCATATATTTT.

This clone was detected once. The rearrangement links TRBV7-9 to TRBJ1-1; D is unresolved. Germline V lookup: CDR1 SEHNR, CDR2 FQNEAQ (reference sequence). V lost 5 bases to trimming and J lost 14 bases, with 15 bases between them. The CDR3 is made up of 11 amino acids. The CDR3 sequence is CASSEVQVAFF. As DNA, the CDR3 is TGTGCCAGCAGCGAAGTGCAGGTAGCATTCTTT.